Listed here is a single TCR beta chain. Its specificity is not known. This sample stems from a study of shared clonotypes between healthy human individuals. Broader study findings: In this cohort, only blood was sampled, and tissue repertoires likely differ.

All donors qualified as healthy HIV-negative adults and had experienced no recent acute infections or vaccinations. Germline V gene lookup returns CDR1 SGDLS and CDR2 YYNGEE. The CDR3 totals 18 residues. The germline V and J ends were trimmed by 4 bases and 0 bases, with 20 bases remaining between them. Some clones are missing from TCRdb's copy, which holds only in-frame ones; the method was immunoSEQ multiplex PCR. The sample contains about 1 million clones, about 75% of which appear only once. The sequencing sample was made of memory CD4+ T cells sorted from blood. Subset reported: CD45RA-negative fraction. The clonotype originates from a man aged 18 to 35 in good health. The rearrangement links TRBV9 to TRBJ1-3, with D maybe TRBD1 (6 bases). The CDR3 region has the DNA TGTGCCAGCAGCACCGACCGGGGGCGGAATCCCTCTGGAAACACCATATATTTT. It is translated as CASSTDRGRNPSGNTIYF. Variable domain in full (rest from reference TRBV9 and TRBJ1-3): DSGVTQTPKHLITATGQRVTLRCSPRSGDLSVYWYQQSLDQGLQFLIQYYNGEERAKGNILERFSAQQFPDLHSELNLSSLELGDSALYFCASSTDRGRNPSGNTIYFGEGSWLTVV.